These 14 T cell receptor beta chains were all obtained from the same sample, sequenced in a study of T cells after yellow fever vaccination. TCRdb re-analysed the 5' RACE reads in MiXCR, keeping a single row per CDR3 protein. The sample holds approximately 610,000 distinct CDR3 sequences, about 15% seen once. The specimen comprised PBMCs, sampled 5 to 6 days after the first yellow fever vaccination. The receptors here all came from a man between 18 and 35 years old who received the YFV17D yellow fever vaccine.

The chain employs TRBV6-5 and TRBJ2-5; 7 nucleotides agree with TRBD2. In germline, CDR1 is MNHEY, CDR2 SVGAGI. The CDR3 loop spans 14 amino acids. After removal of 2 bases from V and 7 bases from J, the junction contained 7 bases not matched to a gene. The CDR3 DNA reads TGTGCCAGCAGTTACACGGGGAGGGGAACGACCCAGTACTTC. Translated: CASSYTGRGTTQYF.

This clonotype has more than one count but fewer than ten. The chain employs TRBV19 and TRBJ2-1; D uncertain. V shed 4 bases and J shed 3 bases, with 13 bases lying between them. The CDR3 consists of 15 residues. Germline values: CDR1 LNHDA, CDR2 SQIVND (reference sequence). The CDR3 DNA reads TGTGCCAGTAGTAGGAAAATAGATGACTACAATGAGCAGTTCTTC. It yields the protein CASSRKIDDYNEQFF.

The J gene is TRBJ2-3, the V gene TRBV29-1, with TRBD2 matching 7 bases. This CDR3 contains 14 residues. Germline assignment: CDR1 SQVTM and CDR2 ANQGSEA. V trimming: 4 bases; J trimming: 1 base; junction bases outside the gene matches: 5. CDR3 nucleotide sequence: TGCAGCGTTGTTGGGCTAGCGGGCACAGATACGCAGTATTTT. Amino acids: CSVVGLAGTDTQYF.

This chain uses TRBV24-1 with TRBJ2-5; D call uncertain. CDR1 and CDR2 (germline): KGHDR, SFDVKD. V lost 5 bases to trimming and J lost 7 bases, with 13 bases between them. CDR3 length: 13 amino acids. The CDR3: CATSGPQGGTQYF. The CDR3 DNA follows: TGTGCCACCAGTGGTCCCCAAGGTGGGACCCAGTACTTC.

There are a few counts of this clonotype. V usage is TRBV20-1 and J usage is TRBJ1-1; D is perhaps TRBD1 (6 bases). V gave up 3 bases and J gave up 5 bases, with 19 bases separating them. CDR3 length: 15 amino acids. CDR1 and CDR2 from the germline V gene are DFQATT and SNEGSKA (reference sequence). The CDR3 DNA follows: TGCAGTGCTAGGGGGGCGCGAGGGTATCGGACTGAAGCTTTCTTT. Its protein product is CSARGARGYRTEAFF.

The sample holds a few counts of this clonotype. The V gene is TRBV10-3, the J gene TRBJ2-1, with 12 bases aligning to TRBD2. J lost 8 bases, V lost 11 bases, and 7 bases had no gene match. This CDR3 region has 13 residues. The germline V gene has CDR1 ENHRY and CDR2 SYGVKD. The CDR3 sequence is CAGKLAGGYEQFF. The CDR3 DNA reads TGTGCCGGAAAACTAGCGGGGGGCTATGAGCAGTTCTTC.

This sequence joins TRBV3-1 and TRBJ2-7, with no clear D. The V gene's germline CDR1 is LGHDT and CDR2 YNNKEL (reference sequence). The length of the CDR3 is 15 residues. V was clipped by 6 bases and J by 2 bases, with 17 bases between them. DNA for the CDR3: TGTGCCAGCAGACCCAGGCGATACTCGGCCTACGAGCAGTACGTC. As protein: CASRPRRYSAYEQYV.

This clonotype was seen only a few times. The V and J genes are TRBV15 and TRBJ2-3, with a tentative D call TRBD1 (6 bases). This CDR3 comprises 15 residues. Germline assignment: CDR1 LNHNV and CDR2 YYDKDF (reference sequence). The V end lost 1 base, the J end lost 3 bases, and 11 bases lay between the germline ends. The CDR3 protein is CATSRGGGATDTQYF. The CDR3 DNA sequence: TGTGCCACCAGCAGAGGAGGGGGAGCGACAGATACGCAGTATTTT.

J is TRBJ2-7 and V is TRBV19, with D hard to call. Deletions cut 9 bases from V and 1 base from J, with 4 bases between. This CDR3 is 10 amino acids long. The germline gives CDR1 LNHDA, CDR2 SQIVND (reference sequence). This CDR3 is CARLSYEQYV. In DNA, the CDR3 is TGTGCCAGACTATCCTACGAGCAGTACGTC.

The gene calls are TRBV28 and TRBJ1-1; D gene unclear. This CDR3 is 13 amino acids long. Trimming took off 6 bases at V and 1 base at J, with 9 bases between the two ends. From germline, CDR1 is MDHEN and CDR2 SYDVKM. DNA for the CDR3: TGTGCCAGCAGCCGTCGGTGGAACACTGAAGCTTTCTTT. Translation: CASSRRWNTEAFF. The complete variable domain, with remaining parts taken from reference TRBV28 and TRBJ1-1, reads DVKVTQSSRYLVKRTGEKVFLECVQDMDHENMFWYRQDPGLGLRLIYFSYDVKMKEKGDIPEGYSVSREKKERFSLILESASTNQTSMYLCASSRRWNTEAFFGQGTRLTVV.

In this sample, this clonotype turned up a few times. V usage is TRBV20-1 and J usage is TRBJ1-6; 7 bases are shared with TRBD1. The V gene's germline CDR1 is DFQATT and CDR2 SNEGSKA (reference sequence). With V trimmed by 4 bases and J by 0 bases, 3 bases remained unmatched. The CDR3 covers 15 residues. CDR3 region: CSAMRDSSYNSPLHF. The CDR3, as DNA: TGCAGTGCTATGCGGGACAGCTCCTATAATTCACCCCTCCACTTT.

This clonotype occurred many times. This chain joins TRBV7-8 and TRBJ1-1; no definite D call. The germline gives CDR1 SGHVS, CDR2 FQNEAQ. V lost 3 bases to trimming and J lost 2 bases, with 10 bases between them. The CDR3 runs 14 residues. CDR3 residues: CASSFRDGNTEAFF. CDR3 sequence (DNA): TGTGCCAGCAGCTTTCGCGACGGTAACACTGAAGCTTTCTTT. The full variable domain, rest sourced from reference TRBV7-8 and TRBJ1-1, is GAGVSQSPRYKVAKRGQDVALRCDPISGHVSLFWYQQALGQGPEFLTYFQNEAQLDKSGLPSDRFFAERPEGSVSTLKIQRTQQEDSAVYLCASSFRDGNTEAFFGQGTRLTVV.

The chain has TRBV5-1 and TRBJ2-3; D is unresolved. CDR3 length: 15 amino acids. CDR1 and CDR2 (germline): SGHRS, YFSETQ. Deletions cut 0 bases from V and 0 bases from J, with 8 bases between. This chain's CDR3 is CASSLDTASTDTQYF. CDR3 DNA sequence: TGCGCCAGCAGCTTGGATACAGCTAGCACAGATACGCAGTATTTT.

This clonotype was detected only a few times. V is TRBV7-2 and J is TRBJ2-2; no clear D gene. The V gene lost 3 bases and the J gene lost 1 base, with 9 bases spanning the gap. CDR3 size: 15 residues. Germline loops: CDR1 SGHTA, CDR2 FQGNSA. CDR3 residues: CASSFLSMNTGELFF. The DNA for the CDR3 is TGTGCCAGCAGCTTCCTCTCTATGAACACCGGGGAGCTGTTTTTT.